These 18 T cell receptor beta chains were all obtained from the same sample, sequenced in a study of regulatory T cells in long-lasting Graves disease. The time point denotes: persistent/refractory GD, antithyroid drugs over 5 years with positive TRAb. Preparation of the TCR library used RNA extracted from PBMCs. Researchers made TCR beta libraries by using iRepertoire HTBI primers and running Arm-PCR on CDR3 regions. TCRdb ran MiXCR on the multiplex PCR reads and lists one entry per CDR3 protein. The sample includes approximately 470,000 distinct CDR3 sequences, around 20% of them seen just once. The sample here was peripheral blood mononuclear cells (PBMCs), taken when the disease was refractory, from a patient treated with antithyroid drugs. Receptors originate from a female donor with Graves disease.

This clonotype was found many times. The gene calls are TRBV5-5 and TRBJ1-1; D remains unclear. This CDR3 contains 15 residues. Looked up from germline, CDR1 is SGHKS and CDR2 is YYEKEE (reference sequence). With 5 bases removed from V and 7 bases from J, the gap between germline ends came to 21 bases. The CDR3 here is CASSWRGRSPLEAFF. The CDR3 coding sequence is TGTGCCAGCAGTTGGAGAGGTCGCTCGCCACTTGAAGCTTTCTTT.

V is TRBV7-9 and J is TRBJ2-5; D is undetermined. The germline CDR1 and CDR2 sequences are SEHNR and FQNEAQ (reference sequence). This CDR3 is 15 amino acids long. Trimming stripped 5 bases from V and 2 bases from J, with 15 bases between. This CDR3 is CASSPQPQGQETQYF. Written as DNA, the CDR3 is TGTGCCAGCAGCCCTCAGCCCCAAGGGCAAGAGACCCAGTACTTC. The whole variable domain, filled in from reference TRBV7-9 and TRBJ2-5, reads DTGVSQNPRHKITKRGQNVTFRCDPISEHNRLYWYRQTLGQGPEFLTYFQNEAQLEKSRLLSDRFSAERPKGSFSTLEIQRTEQGDSAMYLCASSPQPQGQETQYFGPGTRLLVL.

The chain is built from TRBV20-1 and TRBJ2-6; a possible D gene is TRBD2 (5 bases). With 0 bases removed from V and 4 bases from J, the gap between germline ends came to 10 bases. The V gene's germline CDR1 is DFQATT and CDR2 SNEGSKA (reference sequence). The CDR3 extends over 15 amino acids. The CDR3 loop is CSARDLRAGANVLTF. CDR3 DNA: TGCAGTGCTAGAGATCTGCGGGCGGGGGCCAACGTCCTGACTTTC.

V is TRBV27 and J is TRBJ2-7, with 7 bases that match TRBD2. From germline, CDR1 is MNHEY and CDR2 SMNVEV (reference sequence). The CDR3 is 19 residues long. Unmatched junction bases numbered 22, after V lost 6 bases and J lost 2 bases. CDR3 nucleotide sequence: TGTGCCAGCAGGGGCCTGGGCGGGAGCCTCGAAGGAGGGACCTACGAGCAGTACTTC. It encodes CASRGLGGSLEGGTYEQYF.

This clonotype was detected ten times or more. The J gene is TRBJ1-1, the V gene TRBV24-1; D remains unclear. The CDR3 is 13 amino acids. V gave up 5 bases and J gave up 0 bases, with 6 bases separating them. Germline CDR1 KGHDR, CDR2 SFDVKD. CDR3 sequence (DNA): TGTGCCACCAGTGTTGACATGAACACTGAAGCTTTCTTT. Translating it yields CATSVDMNTEAFF.

As for this clonotype: It may be a read error: a sequence one base away is much more abundant. Likely a read error: the CDR3 ends without its conserved phenylalanine or tryptophan. V is TRBV11-2 and J is TRBJ2-7, with D perhaps TRBD1 (6 bases). The CDR3 has 16 residues. CDR1 is SGHAT, CDR2 FQNNGV, per germline. V was cut by 5 bases and J by 0 bases, with 17 bases left in between. Here the CDR3 DNA reads TGTGCCAGCAGCCCCCCAGAAACAGGGAGCTCCTACGAGCAGTACTCC. It specifies CASSPPETGSSYEQYS.

The genes are TRBV30 and TRBJ2-4; 7 nucleotides line up with TRBD2. Trimming cost V 2 bases and J 1 base; bases outside gene matches: 5. There are 15 residues in the CDR3. Germline CDR1 GTSNPN, CDR2 SVGIG (reference sequence). CDR3 loop: CAWSFQGGAKNIQYF. CDR3 coding DNA: TGTGCCTGGAGTTTCCAGGGAGGGGCCAAAAACATTCAGTACTTC.

This clonotype was found many times. The V gene is TRBV28, the J gene TRBJ2-7; D possibly uses TRBD1 or TRBD2 (5 bases each). Germline CDR1 and CDR2: MDHEN and SYDVKM. The germline V and J ends were trimmed by 6 bases and 3 bases, with 18 bases remaining between them. This CDR3 spans 15 amino acids. The CDR3 spells CASRDAPPGGYEQYF. The CDR3 nucleotides read TGTGCCAGCAGGGATGCCCCTCCTGGGGGCTACGAGCAGTACTTC.

Ten or more counts support this clonotype. The chain has TRBV6-1 and TRBJ2-7; 10 nucleotides match TRBD1. The junction had 5 bases not matched to a gene; V was cut back by 4 bases and J by 5 bases. Germline V lookup: CDR1 MNHNS, CDR2 SASEGT. The CDR3 covers 14 residues. The CDR3 bases are TGTGCCAGCAGTGCCCTGACAGGGGGCCACGAGCAGTACTTC. This encodes CASSALTGGHEQYF.

This clonotype was detected only a few times. The chain couples TRBV20-1 to TRBJ2-2; D is undetermined. The CDR3 sequence is 13 residues long. V lost 3 bases and J lost 0, with 5 bases in between. Germline lookup yields CDR1 DFQATT and CDR2 SNEGSKA (reference sequence). CDR3 region: CSARLANTGELFF. CDR3 nucleotides: TGCAGTGCTAGGCTAGCGAACACCGGGGAGCTGTTTTTT.

Of note for this clonotype: A read error is possible here, since a much larger clone lies one base away. The chain carries TRBV27 and TRBJ2-7; possible D gene TRBD2, 6 bases. V lost 3 bases to trimming and J lost 2 bases, with 14 bases between them. Germline V gene data show CDR1 as MNHEY and CDR2 as SMNVEV (reference sequence). The CDR3 loop spans 15 amino acids. This chain's CDR3 is CASSFSRRAAYEQYF. CDR3 coding DNA: TGTGCCAGCAGTTTTAGCAGGAGGGCCGCCTACGAGCAGTACTTC.

The chain employs TRBV7-2 and TRBJ1-6; D is possibly TRBD1 (6 bases). Between the trimmed V and J ends, which lost 3 bases and 8 bases, there was a span of 17 bases. From germline, CDR1 is SGHTA and CDR2 FQGNSA. There are 16 residues in the CDR3. This CDR3 is CASSLQGKIGYSPLHF. DNA for the CDR3: TGTGCCAGCAGCTTGCAGGGGAAGATAGGTTATTCACCCCTCCACTTT. The full variable domain, its missing parts supplied by reference TRBV7-2 and TRBJ1-6, is GAGVSQSPSNKVTEKGKDVELRCDPISGHTALYWYRQSLGQGLEFLIYFQGNSAPDKSGLPSDRFSAERTGGSVSTLTIQRTQQEDSAVYLCASSLQGKIGYSPLHFGNGTRLTVT.

This clonotype was detected a few times. The CDR3 coding sequence is TGTGCCAGCAGCTCCCGACAGGGCCGGGAGACCCAGTACTTC. It yields the protein CASSSRQGRETQYF. The chain employs TRBV7-9 and TRBJ2-5; 7 bases line up with TRBD1. V lost 4 bases, J lost 5 bases, and 7 bases stayed unmatched. Germline lookup yields CDR1 SEHNR and CDR2 FQNEAQ (reference sequence). The CDR3 is made up of 14 amino acids.

This clonotype showed up many times. The chain uses TRBV28 and TRBJ2-7; D not certain. This CDR3 is 14 amino acids long. Germline CDR1 MDHEN, CDR2 SYDVKM. V lost 4 bases and J lost 4, with 14 bases in between. The CDR3 sequence: CASSYRVEHYEQYF. The CDR3 DNA sequence: TGTGCCAGCAGTTACCGGGTCGAACATTACGAGCAGTACTTC. Drawing the rest from reference TRBV28 and TRBJ2-7, the complete variable domain is DVKVTQSSRYLVKRTGEKVFLECVQDMDHENMFWYRQDPGLGLRLIYFSYDVKMKEKGDIPEGYSVSREKKERFSLILESASTNQTSMYLCASSYRVEHYEQYFGPGTRLTVT.

In this sample, this clonotype turned up once. DNA for the CDR3: TGTGCCAGCAGCTTAAATCTCCTGGGGGGGCAAAATGAAAAACTGTTTTTT. Its translation is CASSLNLLGGQNEKLFF. The chain uses TRBV7-4 and TRBJ1-4; D possibly corresponds to TRBD1 (6 bases). The CDR3 runs 17 residues. Trimming cost V 2 bases and J 5 bases, with 18 bases left between them. Germline V gives CDR1 SGHVT, CDR2 SQSDAQ. Full variable domain (missing parts from reference TRBV7-4 and TRBJ1-4): GAGVSQSPRYKVAKRGRDVALRCDSISGHVTLYWYRQTLGQGSEVLTYSQSDAQRDKSGRPSGRFSAERPERSVSTLKIQRTEQGDSAVYLCASSLNLLGGQNEKLFFGSGTQLSVL.

Only a few counts were recorded for this clonotype. The chain links TRBV6-2 or TRBV6-3 to TRBJ2-1; D remains unclear. This CDR3 contains 14 residues. Trimming took off 1 base at V and 6 bases at J, with 10 bases between the two ends. Germline CDR1 and CDR2: MNHEY and SVGEGT. For the CDR3, the DNA is TGTGCCAGCAGTTACTATTGGTTGGGCAATGAGCAGTTCTTC. Its protein is CASSYYWLGNEQFF.

At least ten counts were recorded for this clonotype. This sequence joins TRBV2 and TRBJ2-7; the D gene is possibly TRBD2 (6 bases). CDR3 length: 13 residues. V was pared by 6 bases and J by 0 bases, with 9 bases between. From germline, CDR1 is SNHLY and CDR2 FYNNEI. The CDR3 nucleotides are TGTGCCAGCAGAGCGGGCCGCTCCTACGAGCAGTACTTC. This gives the protein CASRAGRSYEQYF.

This clonotype occurred many times. The gene calls are TRBV2 and TRBJ2-5; TRBD2 matches at 9 bases. V lost 6 bases and J lost 5; bases outside the gene matches: 4. Germline loops: CDR1 SNHLY, CDR2 FYNNEI. The CDR3 has 13 amino acids. DNA for the CDR3: TGTGCCAGCAGGCGGGAGGGCCCGGAGACCCAGTACTTC. Amino acid sequence: CASRREGPETQYF.